Given below is one TCR beta chain in context. Authors' methods: By means of reference gene primer amplification, nucleated cell counts were estimated. Here immunoSEQ multiplex PCR was the method, and the copy in TCRdb shows in-frame clones only, minus some. From that table come the V and J calls and clone size; the DNA was used to work out D and trimming. There are 250,000 or so clones in the sample; more than 75% occur only once, and roughly 8% lies in the top ten. This sample is drawn from a study of blood T cell repertoires in COVID-19. Study-level background: COVID-19 samples collected from the United States, Italy and Spain covered acute and convalescent phases. Sample material is recorded as cDNA or gDNA derived from T cells, B-cell-depleted T cells, or PBMCs.

V dropped 7 bases and J dropped 5; count of bases not matched to a gene: 6. Germline V gene data show CDR1 as KGHDR and CDR2 as SFDVKD. The CDR3 is made up of 14 amino acids. The chain has TRBV24-1 and TRBJ2-7; 11 nucleotides align to TRBD1. The material sequenced was peripheral blood. The source of this sequence is a man aged 35 to 55 with active or convalescent COVID-19. The CDR3 is CATSSGQGGHEQYF. The CDR3 DNA follows: TGTGCCACCAGCTCGGGACAGGGGGGCCACGAGCAGTACTTC.